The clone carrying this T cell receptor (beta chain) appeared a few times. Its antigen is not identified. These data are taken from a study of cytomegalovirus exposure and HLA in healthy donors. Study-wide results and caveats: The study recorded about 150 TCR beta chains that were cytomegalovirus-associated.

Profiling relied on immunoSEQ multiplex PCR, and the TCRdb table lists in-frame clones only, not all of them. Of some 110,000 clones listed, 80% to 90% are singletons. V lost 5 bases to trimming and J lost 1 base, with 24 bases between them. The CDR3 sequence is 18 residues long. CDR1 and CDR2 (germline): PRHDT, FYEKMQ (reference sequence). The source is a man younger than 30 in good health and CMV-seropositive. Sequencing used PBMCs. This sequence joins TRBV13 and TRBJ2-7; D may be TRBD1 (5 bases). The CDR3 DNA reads TGTGCCAGCAGCACAAGCCTTAGTCTCTCAGGGCGGTCCTACGAGCAGTACTTC. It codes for CASSTSLSLSGRSYEQYF.